A single sample gave rise to the 18 T cell receptor beta chains below, sequenced in a study of shared clonotypes between healthy human individuals. The data were produced by immunoSEQ multiplex PCR, yet TCRdb's version contains in-frame clones alone and is incomplete. The sample lists 2 million to 2.5 million clones; 85% to 95% were seen once. Sequenced input: naive CD4+ T cells sorted from blood. Subset noted: CD45RA+ positively selected. Receptors were obtained from a man younger than 35 in good health.

The gene calls are TRBV6-5 and TRBJ1-2; 8 bases agree with TRBD1. Germline V gene sequence: CDR1 MNHEY, CDR2 SVGAGI. After removal of 6 bases from V and 4 bases from J, the junction contained 10 bases not matched to a gene. The CDR3 sequence is 15 residues long. The CDR3 DNA follows: TGTGCCAGCAGGGACTGGACAGGGCTTAGCTATGGCTACACCTTC. This translates into CASRDWTGLSYGYTF.

The chain couples TRBV5-8 to TRBJ1-4, with 8 bases identical to TRBD1. CDR1 and CDR2 from the germline V gene are SGHTS and YDEGEE. The CDR3 covers 14 residues. Losses at the gene ends were 0 bases for V and 8 bases for J; bases not matched to a gene: 3. DNA for the CDR3: TGTGCCAGCAGCTTGGGACAGGGGCACGAAAAACTGTTTTTT. Translation gives CASSLGQGHEKLFF.

Here the CDR3 reads CASSFFGTEAFF. CDR3 bases: TGTGCCAGCAGCTTTTTTGGCACTGAAGCTTTCTTT. The genes are TRBV11-2 and TRBJ1-1, with D unresolved. From germline, CDR1 is SGHAT and CDR2 FQNNGV. The V gene lost 3 bases and the J gene lost 4 bases, with 6 bases spanning the gap. This CDR3 is built from 12 residues.

The gene calls are TRBV6-5 and TRBJ1-6; D is ambiguous. Germline assignment: CDR1 MNHEY and CDR2 SVGAGI. The CDR3 totals 15 residues. V was cut by 0 bases and J by 6 bases, with 9 bases left in between. The CDR3 DNA follows: TGTGCCAGCAGTTACTCGAGAAGCCTTAATTCACCCCTCCACTTT. Translating gives CASSYSRSLNSPLHF.

This chain joins TRBV15 and TRBJ2-7; 9 bases align to TRBD1. There are 16 residues in the CDR3. Per the germline V gene, CDR1 is LNHNV and CDR2 is YYDKDF (reference sequence). After removal of 0 bases from V and 2 bases from J, the junction contained 5 bases not matched to a gene. The CDR3 DNA follows: TGTGCCACCAGCAGAGATCTGTGGGACAGGGCCTACGAGCAGTACTTC. This gives the protein CATSRDLWDRAYEQYF.

The chain is built from TRBV19 and TRBJ2-7; D may correspond to TRBD1 or TRBD2 (5 bases each). V lost 5 bases, J lost 6 bases, and 14 bases lay in between. The germline CDR1 and CDR2 sequences are LNHDA and SQIVND (reference sequence). This CDR3 has 13 residues. The DNA for the CDR3 is TGTGCCAGTAGTGCGGACTGGGGCGGCGAGCAGTACTTC. Translating gives CASSADWGGEQYF.

This chain links TRBV5-1 with TRBJ2-4; TRBD2 matches at 9 bases. There are 17 residues in the CDR3. The germline V gene has CDR1 SGHRS and CDR2 YFSETQ. V lost 0 bases and J lost 0; bases outside the gene matches: 4. The chain's CDR3 is CASSLGGTSPAKNIQYF. Written as DNA, the CDR3 is TGCGCCAGCAGCTTGGGGGGGACTAGCCCAGCCAAAAACATTCAGTACTTC.

This clone was counted only a few times. This chain joins TRBV4-1 and TRBJ1-6; TRBD1 aligns across 8 bases. The V gene's germline CDR1 is MGHRA and CDR2 YSYEKL. The CDR3 contains 14 residues. J gave up 13 bases and V 0 bases, and 5 bases lay outside the gene matches. CDR3 DNA: TGCGCCAGCAGCCAAGACAGGGGGCCGATGCCCCTCCACTTT. Residues: CASSQDRGPMPLHF.

This chain links TRBV11-2 with TRBJ2-7; D gene ambiguous. The CDR3 totals 12 residues. The V end was cut by 7 bases, the J end by 5 bases, with 12 bases between. Per germline, CDR1 SGHAT and CDR2 FQNNGV. The CDR3 sequence is CASTPYRDEQYF. CDR3 DNA sequence: TGTGCCAGCACCCCGTACCGGGACGAGCAGTACTTC.

This clone was picked up one time. V usage is TRBV6-5 and J usage is TRBJ2-1, with 10 bases lining up with TRBD1. Trimming took 0 bases from V and 5 from J; bases not matched to a gene: 1. CDR1 and CDR2 from the germline V gene are MNHEY and SVGAGI. CDR3 length: 15 residues. The CDR3 nucleotides read TGTGCCAGCAGTTACTCGGGACAGGGGCACAATGAGCAGTTCTTC. Encoded protein: CASSYSGQGHNEQFF.

This chain joins TRBV5-6 and TRBJ1-2; 8 positions match TRBD1. CDR1 and CDR2 from the germline V gene are SGHDT and YYEEEE. Trimming cost V 2 bases and J 2 bases; bases outside gene matches: 2. This CDR3 has 14 residues. This chain's CDR3 is CASSLNRGNYGYTF. The CDR3 region has the DNA TGTGCCAGCAGCTTAAACAGGGGGAACTATGGCTACACCTTC.

This clone was counted once. The CDR3 reads CACQAGPGGEKLFF. DNA of the CDR3: TGTGCCTGTCAGGCCGGACCCGGTGGTGAAAAACTGTTTTTT. V is TRBV30 and J is TRBJ1-4; the D is unclear. Trimming shortened V by 6 bases and J by 7 bases, and 18 bases separated the two germline ends. There are 14 residues in the CDR3. The germline V gene encodes CDR1 GTSNPN and CDR2 SVGIG (reference sequence).

CDR3 nucleotides: TGCGCCAGCAGCTTGCGACAGGGCTTCGACTCTGGAAACACCATATATTTT. Translating gives CASSLRQGFDSGNTIYF. The rearrangement joins TRBV5-1 to TRBJ1-3, with 7 bases fitting TRBD1. Germline V gene sequence: CDR1 SGHRS, CDR2 YFSETQ. Trimming at V came to 1 base and at J to 0 bases, leaving 7 bases not matched to a gene. The CDR3 extends over 17 amino acids. Full variable domain (remainder filled in from reference TRBV5-1 and TRBJ1-3): KAGVTQTPRYLIKTRGQQVTLSCSPISGHRSVSWYQQTPGQGLQFLFEYFSETQRNKGNFPGRFSGRQFSNSRSEMNVSTLELGDSALYLCASSLRQGFDSGNTIYFGEGSWLTVV.

This sequence joins TRBV9 and TRBJ2-3; maybe TRBD2 (5 bases). Trimming removed 0 bases at V and 1 base at J, with 12 bases between. Germline V gives CDR1 SGDLS, CDR2 YYNGEE. This CDR3 is built from 16 residues. The CDR3 DNA is TGTGCCAGCAGCGTAGAAACGGGGTCGGGCACAGATACGCAGTATTTT. Its protein is CASSVETGSGTDTQYF.

The rearrangement uses TRBV5-1 and TRBJ2-2, with 10 nucleotides matching TRBD1. J lost 5 bases, V lost 4 bases, and 5 bases had no gene match. Per the germline V gene, CDR1 is SGHRS and CDR2 is YFSETQ. The CDR3 totals 15 residues. CDR3 DNA sequence: TGCGCCAGCAGCGGGGACAGGGGTTTTACCGGGGAGCTGTTTTTT. The encoded protein is CASSGDRGFTGELFF.

J is TRBJ2-2 and V is TRBV6-1, with D unresolved. Trimming removed 0 bases from V and 3 bases from J, with 5 bases in between. The CDR3 totals 14 residues. Germline CDR1 reads MNHNS; CDR2 reads SASEGT. CDR3 nucleotides: TGTGCCAGCAGTGAAGCGCCGTACACCGGGGAGCTGTTTTTT. It is translated as CASSEAPYTGELFF.

The chain is built from TRBV28 and TRBJ1-1; perhaps TRBD1 as D (6 bases). Trimming left V 4 bases short and J 8 bases short, with 14 bases between. Germline lookup yields CDR1 MDHEN and CDR2 SYDVKM. The CDR3 has 13 residues. CDR3 loop: CASSYTGTAEAFF. The CDR3 nucleotides read TGTGCCAGCAGTTATACAGGGACCGCCGAAGCTTTCTTT.

This rearrangement joins TRBV7-2 to TRBJ1-1, with a tentative D call TRBD1 (5 bases). This CDR3 spans 15 amino acids. V lost 4 bases, J lost 4 bases, and 16 bases lay in between. CDR1 and CDR2 (germline): SGHTA, FQGNSA. CDR3 loop: CASSSRDGGITEAFF. CDR3 in DNA: TGTGCCAGCAGCTCAAGGGACGGGGGTATCACTGAAGCTTTCTTT. Complete variable domain (other parts from reference TRBV7-2 and TRBJ1-1): GAGVSQSPSNKVTEKGKDVELRCDPISGHTALYWYRQSLGQGLEFLIYFQGNSAPDKSGLPSDRFSAERTGGSVSTLTIQRTQQEDSAVYLCASSSRDGGITEAFFGQGTRLTVV.